This T cell receptor (beta chain) was captured by sequencing in a study of T-cell memory formation after mild COVID-19 (dated by TCRdb to the early 2020s). A note on the overall study: TCR sequence clusters from the two donors were found to be largely donor specific. In a couple of donors, T-cell clones that expanded and contracted after mild COVID-19 were tracked by sequencing TCRalpha and TCRbeta repertoires over time. Two young, previously healthy adult volunteers made up the cohort, one male and one female.

Relative to germline, V is 6 bases shorter and J is 6 bases shorter, with 17 bases between their ends. Including the terminal cysteine and phenylalanine, the CDR3 comprises 14 residues. CDR3 DNA is the only sequence kept; it has 42 bases, read in frame from the first base. The reads were generated on an Illumina NovaSeq 6000. TCRalpha and TCRbeta cDNA libraries were built by 5'RACE with constant-segment primers, adding sample barcodes and unique molecular identifiers. Trizol reagent was used to extract RNA from every sample. Amplification of the libraries took two PCR steps, and the second step added a second sample barcode plus Illumina TruSeq adapters. Libraries were sequenced on an Illumina NovaSeq with 2 x 150 bp paired-end reads. For the original study's pipeline: Reads were demultiplexed and collapsed into UMI-guided consensus sequences with migec v1.2.7. Using mixcr v2.1.11, the UMI consensuses were aligned to TRA and TRB V and J templates and assembled into clonotypes. Expanded or contracted clonotypes were those called significant by both edgeR and NoisET, with noise models trained on biological replicates. edgeR calls used a false discovery rate-adjusted p below 0.01 and a log2 fold-change threshold of 1. As an exploratory analysis of dynamics, max-normalized trajectories of the 1000 most abundant clonotypes were examined by PCA with hierarchical clustering. Separately sequenced CD4+ and CD8+ repertoires were used to assign the CD4 or CD8 phenotype of responding clones. TCRdb reprocessed the public reads (quality trimming at Q25 with fastp, clone calling with MiXCR) and kept in-frame beta chains. Every distinct CDR3 protein forms one entry, paired with its most common genes and DNA. The V and J calls were not made by the authors but by TCRdb's processing. For this sample the table gives fewer than 450,000 distinct CDR3 sequences, of which 20% to 25% were detected only once. The top ten clonotypes cover 8.5% to 9% of the sample.

The research as a whole found: Contracting CD4+ clones were located mainly in the CM and EM memory subsets, whereas CD8+ clones were found to be enriched in EMRA. Only a couple of mild cases were covered by the study, and larger cohorts that include severe cases with pre-infection samples were considered necessary. Some responding clones were detected in pre-infection memory, suggesting pre-existing cross-reactive memory T cells joined the SARS-CoV-2 response. The second-wave clones that peaked on day 37 were not confirmed to be SARS-CoV-2 specific. Balanced CD4/CD8 phenotypes were observed for clones contracting from day 15 to 85, whereas a bias towards CD4+ was observed for a second wave of clones expanding from day 15 to 37.

Ficoll-Paque density gradient centrifugation was the method used to isolate PBMCs. Remarks on this clonotype: The clone's antigen remains unknown. There are no base qualities to consult, and no much larger clone falls within one base.

The sample was PBMCs or a T cell subset sorted from them (not recorded which). In this chain, TRBV12-3 or TRBV12-4 is recombined with TRBJ1-2; possibly the D gene is TRBD1, per 5 matching bases. The TCR was taken from an adult woman who had mild COVID-19 (a few samples of this study predate the infection). The sample titles of this study are shuffled in the database, so cell type and time point are left out; the donor was told from shared clones. In nucleotide form, the sequence is TGTGCCAGCAGCCTAGGAGGCGGGGCCGATGGCTACACCTTC. Translated, it reads CASSLGGGADGYTF.